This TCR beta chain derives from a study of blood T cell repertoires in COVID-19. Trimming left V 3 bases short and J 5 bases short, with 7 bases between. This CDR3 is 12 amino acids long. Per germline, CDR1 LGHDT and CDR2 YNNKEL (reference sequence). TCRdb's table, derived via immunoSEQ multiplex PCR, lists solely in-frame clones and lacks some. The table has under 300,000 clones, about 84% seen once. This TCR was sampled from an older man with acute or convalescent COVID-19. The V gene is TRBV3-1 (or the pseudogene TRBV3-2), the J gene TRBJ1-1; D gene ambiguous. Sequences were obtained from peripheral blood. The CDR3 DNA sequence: TGTGCCAGCAGCCACCCCAAAACTGAAGCTTTCTTT. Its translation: CASSHPKTEAFF.